This T cell receptor (beta chain) was identified during a study of shared clonotypes between healthy human individuals. Overall study: The study used three CD4 naive, three CD4 memory, two CD8 naive and one CD8 memory plate per donor. Regarding the study as a whole: Incomplete sequencing of sorted subsets was indicated by rarefaction despite large depth.

Per the germline V gene, CDR1 is SEHNR and CDR2 is FQNEAQ (reference sequence). This CDR3 is 13 amino acids long. To note about this clone: Antigen: not known. One end of the junction varies from germline; a read error may be responsible.

Sorted-subset replicate PCR reactions contained 150 to 200 ng DNA, corresponding to some 29,000 T cell genomes. Only in-frame clones appear in the TCRdb table, and some are missing; sequencing was by immunoSEQ multiplex PCR. The top ten hold 0.1% to 0.15% of the sample, which has around 2,000,000 clones, roughly 95% seen once. The receptor's source is a man aged 18 to 29 in good health. Sequencing used naive CD4+ T cells sorted from blood. Subset specified: CD45RA+ positively selected. V and J are TRBV7-9 and TRBJ2-4; TRBD1 aligns across 9 bases. The CDR3 nucleotides read TGTGCCAGCAGCCGCCGGGACAGGGACCGGTATTCCTTC. This encodes CASSRRDRDRYSF.